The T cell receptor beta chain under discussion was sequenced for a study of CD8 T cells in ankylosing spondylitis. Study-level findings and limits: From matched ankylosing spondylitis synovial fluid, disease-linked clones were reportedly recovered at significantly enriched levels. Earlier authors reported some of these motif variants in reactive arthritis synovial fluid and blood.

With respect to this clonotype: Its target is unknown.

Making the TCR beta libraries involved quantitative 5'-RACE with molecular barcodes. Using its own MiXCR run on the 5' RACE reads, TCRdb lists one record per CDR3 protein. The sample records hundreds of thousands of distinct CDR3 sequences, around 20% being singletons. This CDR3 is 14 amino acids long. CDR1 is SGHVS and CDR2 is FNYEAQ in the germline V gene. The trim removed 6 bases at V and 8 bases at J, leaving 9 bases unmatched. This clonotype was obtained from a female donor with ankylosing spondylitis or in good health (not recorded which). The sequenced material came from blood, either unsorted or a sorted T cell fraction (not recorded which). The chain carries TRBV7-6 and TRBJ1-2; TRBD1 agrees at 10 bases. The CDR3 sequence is CASSSTGGRGGYTF. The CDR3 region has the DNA TGTGCCAGCAGTTCGACAGGGGGCAGAGGGGGCTACACCTTC.